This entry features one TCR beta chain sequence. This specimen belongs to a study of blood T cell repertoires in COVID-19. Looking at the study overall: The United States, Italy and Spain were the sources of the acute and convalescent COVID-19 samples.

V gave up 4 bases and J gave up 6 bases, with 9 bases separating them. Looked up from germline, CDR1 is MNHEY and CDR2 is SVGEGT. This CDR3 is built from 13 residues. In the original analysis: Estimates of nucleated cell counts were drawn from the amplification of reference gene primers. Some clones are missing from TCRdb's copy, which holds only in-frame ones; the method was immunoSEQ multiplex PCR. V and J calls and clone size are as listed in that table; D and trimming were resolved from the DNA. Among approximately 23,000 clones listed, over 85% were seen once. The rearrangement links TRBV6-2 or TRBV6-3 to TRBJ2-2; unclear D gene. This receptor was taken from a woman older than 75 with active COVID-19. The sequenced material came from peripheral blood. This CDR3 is CASSSVLPGELFF. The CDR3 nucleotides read TGTGCCAGCAGTTCGGTACTCCCCGGGGAGCTGTTTTTT.